Each of the 10 T cell receptor beta chains below was sequenced from the same sample in a study of Graves' ophthalmopathy and Graves' hyperthyroidism. RNA transcripts were the source from which TCR beta CDR3 regions were amplified. Second-round multiplex PCR came after a first-round RT-PCR that employed HTBI primers. Each CDR3 protein gets one entry after TCRdb re-called the multiplex PCR reads with MiXCR. The profile shows some 160,000 distinct CDR3 sequences, 30% to 45% of them singletons. The sequencing sample was made of peripheral blood. The receptors shown here come from a man aged 25-45 years with Graves' ophthalmopathy.

This clonotype showed up many times. CDR3 DNA: TGTGCCAGCAGTTTATGGCAAATAGGGGGCCAAGAGACCCAGTACTTC. Translation: CASSLWQIGGQETQYF. The chain is built from TRBV28 and TRBJ2-5; TRBD1 is a possible D gene (6 bases). Germline V CDR1 and CDR2: MDHEN, SYDVKM. V lost 0 bases and J lost 1, with 12 bases in between. The CDR3 loop spans 16 amino acids.

This clonotype was picked up many times. The CDR3 sequence is CASSLPWRGPGELFF. In DNA, the CDR3 is TGTGCCAGCAGTTTGCCATGGCGGGGTCCCGGGGAGCTGTTTTTT. The rearrangement joins TRBV6-2 or TRBV6-3 to TRBJ2-2, with D possibly being TRBD2 (6 bases). The CDR3 consists of 15 residues. Deletions cut 4 bases from V and 6 bases from J, with 15 bases between. Germline lookup yields CDR1 MNHEY and CDR2 SVGEGT.

This clonotype has a count of ten or more. V is TRBV30 and J is TRBJ1-3, with 9 positions matching TRBD1. Germline CDR1 and CDR2: GTSNPN and SVGIG (reference sequence). J was trimmed by 0 bases and V by 2 bases; bases with no gene match: 11. The CDR3 runs 18 residues. CDR3 protein: CAWSSPGTGLDSGNTIYF. The CDR3 coding sequence is TGTGCCTGGAGTAGTCCCGGGACAGGGTTGGACTCTGGAAACACCATATATTTT.

The chain is built from TRBV20-1 and TRBJ2-2; 16 nucleotides match TRBD2. CDR1 is DFQATT and CDR2 is SNEGSKA in the germline V gene (reference sequence). V was pared by 7 bases and J by 7 bases, with 12 bases of the junction left unmatched. The CDR3 spans 17 residues. CDR3: CSVPGTSGRAGFGELFF. DNA of the CDR3: TGCAGTGTCCCTGGGACTAGCGGGAGGGCCGGGTTCGGGGAGCTGTTTTTT.

This clonotype was counted many times. The chain employs TRBV29-1 and TRBJ1-3; possible D gene TRBD1, 5 bases. Trimming removed 7 bases at V and 0 bases at J, with 10 bases between. Germline lookup yields CDR1 SQVTM and CDR2 ANQGSEA. This CDR3 is built from 13 residues. The CDR3 DNA is TGCAGCGCCGTGACAGACTCTGGAAACACCATATATTTT. Amino acids: CSAVTDSGNTIYF. Filled out from reference TRBV29-1 and TRBJ1-3, the complete variable domain reads SAVISQKPSRDICQRGTSLTIQCQVDSQVTMMFWYRQQPGQSLTLIATANQGSEATYESGFVIDKFPISRPNLTFSTLTVSNMSPEDSSIYLCSAVTDSGNTIYFGEGSWLTVV.

Ten or more counts support this clonotype. The V gene is TRBV7-2, the J gene TRBJ1-3, with 8 bases identical to TRBD1. This CDR3 has 16 amino acids. In germline, CDR1 is SGHTA, CDR2 FQGNSA. Trimming took 0 bases from V and 3 from J; bases not matched to a gene: 4. The CDR3 DNA reads TGTGCCAGCAGCTTAGCGACAGGGGCCTATGGAAACACCATATATTTT. This encodes CASSLATGAYGNTIYF. The full variable domain, rest sourced from reference TRBV7-2 and TRBJ1-3, is GAGVSQSPSNKVTEKGKDVELRCDPISGHTALYWYRQSLGQGLEFLIYFQGNSAPDKSGLPSDRFSAERTGGSVSTLTIQRTQQEDSAVYLCASSLATGAYGNTIYFGEGSWLTVV.

The genes are TRBV6-2 or TRBV6-3 and TRBJ1-1; D is unresolved. CDR1 is MNHEY, CDR2 SVGEGT, per germline. The ends were cut back, 0 bases at V and 8 bases at J, with 13 bases in the middle. The CDR3 runs to 14 residues. The CDR3, as DNA: TGTGCCAGCAGTTACTCAGAAGAGGCACCCGAAGCTTTCTTT. Translation gives CASSYSEEAPEAFF.

This clonotype was observed a single time. The rearrangement joins TRBV20-1 to TRBJ2-5, with 8 bases that match TRBD1. After removal of 6 bases from V and 5 bases from J, the junction contained 8 bases not matched to a gene. This CDR3 comprises 13 residues. CDR1 and CDR2 (germline): DFQATT, SNEGSKA (reference sequence). The CDR3: CSAGTGGVETQYF. CDR3 in DNA: TGCAGTGCGGGAACAGGGGGAGTGGAGACCCAGTACTTC.

This clonotype was observed at least ten times. The chain employs TRBV6-5 and TRBJ2-7; no reliable D call. Germline V gene lookup returns CDR1 MNHEY and CDR2 SVGAGI. The CDR3 covers 13 residues. V lost 2 bases to trimming and J lost 1 base, with 6 bases between them. For the CDR3, the DNA is TGTGCCAGCAGTTACAATCCGTCCTACGAGCAGTACTTC. Protein: CASSYNPSYEQYF.

This clonotype has a handful of counts. The V and J genes are TRBV12-3 or TRBV12-4 and TRBJ1-1, with D tentatively TRBD1 (6 bases). V lost 6 bases and J lost 4, with 15 bases in between. This CDR3 spans 14 amino acids. Here the CDR3 reads CASRQGRSLTEAFF. Here the CDR3 DNA reads TGTGCCAGCAGGCAGGGGAGGAGTCTCACTGAAGCTTTCTTT.